This TCR beta chain was found in a study of blood T cell repertoires in COVID-19. Original processing notes: Counts of nucleated cells, estimated from reference gene primer amplification, were obtained. Generated by immunoSEQ multiplex PCR, the TCRdb table keeps only in-frame clones and is missing some. V and J calls and clone size follow that table, whereas D and trimming were derived from the DNA. Of more than 110,000 clones listed, about 79% are singletons. V lost 1 base and J lost 6; bases outside the gene matches: 4. This CDR3 spans 14 amino acids. Germline lookup yields CDR1 SGDLS and CDR2 YYNGEE.

This TCR derives from a woman of 80 years or more with active or convalescent COVID-19. The chain joins TRBV9 to TRBJ1-2; 9 bases fit TRBD1. The sample taken for sequencing was peripheral blood. CDR3 nucleotide sequence: TGTGCCAGCAGCGTAAGGGACAGGGCTGATGGCTACACCTTC. Translation: CASSVRDRADGYTF. Together with reference TRBV9 and TRBJ1-2, the CDR3 gives the full variable domain: DSGVTQTPKHLITATGQRVTLRCSPRSGDLSVYWYQQSLDQGLQFLIQYYNGEERAKGNILERFSAQQFPDLHSELNLSSLELGDSALYFCASSVRDRADGYTFGSGTRLTVV.